This is a list of T cell receptor beta chains from one sample in a study of shared clonotypes between healthy human individuals. Sequenced by immunoSEQ multiplex PCR; TCRdb stores in-frame clones only, minus some. The sample has about 770,000 clones; approximately 77% are singletons. Sequencing input: memory CD4+ T cells sorted from blood. These receptors were collected from a woman in her twenties or thirties in good health. Each CDR3 is given with its conserved first and last residue. Each record gives: D gene, V gene, J gene, clone size, CDR3 DNA, CDR3 protein. The D gene is left open where the match is weak. A clone size is listed for some rows: how often the clone was seen (once, few, many), or a class if it is expanded.

D gene: -
V gene: TRBV18
J gene: TRBJ1-2
clone size: -
CDR3 DNA: TGTGCCAGCTCGCCGGGGGGATTGAACTATGGCTACACCTTC
CDR3 protein: CASSPGGLNYGYTF

D gene: -
V gene: TRBV14
J gene: TRBJ1-2
clone size: few
CDR3 DNA: TGTGCCAGCAGCCTGGGCCAGGAAGCCTATGGCTACACCTTC
CDR3 protein: CASSLGQEAYGYTF

D gene: -
V gene: TRBV5-1
J gene: TRBJ1-2
clone size: -
CDR3 DNA: TGCGCCAGCAGCCCTAAGGGGCGGGACACCGTTACCTTC
CDR3 protein: CASSPKGRDTVTF

D gene: TRBD1
V gene: TRBV30
J gene: TRBJ1-2
clone size: -
CDR3 DNA: TGTGCCTGGAGTCCGGACAGGGCCTATGGCTACACCTTC
CDR3 protein: CAWSPDRAYGYTF

D gene: -
V gene: TRBV2
J gene: TRBJ1-2
clone size: -
CDR3 DNA: TGTGCCAGCAGGGCCTCTCTACCCTATGGCTACACCTTC
CDR3 protein: CASRASLPYGYTF

D gene: TRBD1
V gene: TRBV27
J gene: TRBJ1-2
clone size: -
CDR3 DNA: TGTGCCAGCAGTACCCTTGGACAGGGAAAAGGCTACACCTTC
CDR3 protein: CASSTLGQGKGYTF

D gene: -
V gene: TRBV18
J gene: TRBJ2-1
clone size: few
CDR3 DNA: TGTGCCAGCTCACCTATGAATGAGCAGTTCTTC
CDR3 protein: CASSPMNEQFF

D gene: -
V gene: TRBV29-1
J gene: TRBJ2-7
clone size: -
CDR3 DNA: TGCAGCGTTGAAGATTCTATGGACGGGGGCTCCTACGAGCAGTACTTC
CDR3 protein: CSVEDSMDGGSYEQYF

D gene: TRBD2
V gene: TRBV28
J gene: TRBJ2-7
clone size: -
CDR3 DNA: TGTGCCAGCAGGGTACTAGCGGGGGCGGGCGAGCAGTACTTC
CDR3 protein: CASRVLAGAGEQYF

D gene: TRBD2
V gene: TRBV5-6
J gene: TRBJ2-5
clone size: -
CDR3 DNA: TGTGCCAGCAGAACTGGACTAGCGGGATGGTACCAAGAGACCCAGTACTTC
CDR3 protein: CASRTGLAGWYQETQYF

D gene: -
V gene: TRBV25-1
J gene: TRBJ2-5
clone size: few
CDR3 DNA: TGTGCCAGCAGTGCCCTGGCCGGACAGAAAATTCAAGAGACCCAGTACTTC
CDR3 protein: CASSALAGQKIQETQYF

D gene: TRBD2
V gene: TRBV5-6
J gene: TRBJ2-5
clone size: -
CDR3 DNA: TGTGCCAGCAGCCGAGCGGGAGTCAAAGAGACCCAGTACTTC
CDR3 protein: CASSRAGVKETQYF

D gene: -
V gene: TRBV28
J gene: TRBJ2-6
clone size: -
CDR3 DNA: TGTGCCAGCAGCGGAATCAGCTCTGGGGCCAACGTCCTGACTTTC
CDR3 protein: CASSGISSGANVLTF

D gene: TRBD1
V gene: TRBV9
J gene: TRBJ2-7
clone size: -
CDR3 DNA: TGTGCCAGCAGCCCCCCGGGACAGGGGTTTTACGAGCAGTACTTC
CDR3 protein: CASSPPGQGFYEQYF

D gene: -
V gene: TRBV27
J gene: TRBJ2-1
clone size: -
CDR3 DNA: TGTGCCAGCAGTTTATCGAATACTCACAATGAGCAGTTCTTC
CDR3 protein: CASSLSNTHNEQFF

D gene: -
V gene: TRBV7-2
J gene: TRBJ2-6
clone size: -
CDR3 DNA: TGTGCCAGCAGCTCCCACGTAGCATCTGGGGCCAACGTCCTGACTTTC
CDR3 protein: CASSSHVASGANVLTF

D gene: TRBD2
V gene: TRBV18
J gene: TRBJ2-7
clone size: -
CDR3 DNA: TGTGCCAGCTCACCGGGTAGCGGGAGATCTGACGAGCAGTACTTC
CDR3 protein: CASSPGSGRSDEQYF

D gene: -
V gene: TRBV29-1
J gene: TRBJ2-3
clone size: -
CDR3 DNA: TGCAGCGTTGGGGGGGCAGGGACAGATACGCAGTATTTT
CDR3 protein: CSVGGAGTDTQYF

D gene: -
V gene: TRBV7-9
J gene: TRBJ1-4
clone size: few
CDR3 DNA: TGTGCCAGCAGCTTAGGGAGATCTGCACCTAATGAAAAACTGTTTTTT
CDR3 protein: CASSLGRSAPNEKLFF

D gene: -
V gene: TRBV10-3
J gene: TRBJ2-7
clone size: -
CDR3 DNA: TGCGCCAGCAGTACAGGGCCCTACGAGCAGTACTTC
CDR3 protein: CASSTGPYEQYF

D gene: TRBD2
V gene: TRBV4-1
J gene: TRBJ2-7
clone size: -
CDR3 DNA: TGCGCCAGCAGCCAACCCAACCTGGGACTAGCGGCCTACGAGCAGTACTTC
CDR3 protein: CASSQPNLGLAAYEQYF

D gene: TRBD1
V gene: TRBV27
J gene: TRBJ2-7
clone size: -
CDR3 DNA: TGTGCCAGCAGGAGATCCGACAGGGGGCTCCTTATTAGCTCCTACGAGCAGTACTTC
CDR3 protein: CASRRSDRGLLISSYEQYF

D gene: -
V gene: TRBV9
J gene: TRBJ1-2
clone size: -
CDR3 DNA: TGTGCCAGCACCGGCGCTAGGGAATCTAACTATGGCTACACCTTC
CDR3 protein: CASTGARESNYGYTF

D gene: -
V gene: TRBV11-1
J gene: TRBJ2-1
clone size: -
CDR3 DNA: TGTGCCAGCAGCTTAGATGGAGGGCTAAGCTCCTACAATGAGCAGTTCTTC
CDR3 protein: CASSLDGGLSSYNEQFF

D gene: -
V gene: TRBV10-1
J gene: TRBJ1-2
clone size: -
CDR3 DNA: TGCGCCAGCAGTGAGCAATTTAACTATGGCTACACCTTC
CDR3 protein: CASSEQFNYGYTF

D gene: TRBD1
V gene: TRBV4-1
J gene: TRBJ2-1
clone size: -
CDR3 DNA: TGCGCCAGCAGCCGGCTTTTTCAGGGGGCGAGGAATGAGCAGTTCTTC
CDR3 protein: CASSRLFQGARNEQFF

D gene: -
V gene: TRBV18
J gene: TRBJ2-3
clone size: -
CDR3 DNA: TGTGCCAGCTCACCTAGCGCGAGCCTAGGCACAGATACGCAGTATTTT
CDR3 protein: CASSPSASLGTDTQYF

D gene: -
V gene: TRBV28
J gene: TRBJ1-2
clone size: -
CDR3 DNA: TGTGCCAGCAGTTTTCTTACAGCTAACTATGGCTACACCTTC
CDR3 protein: CASSFLTANYGYTF

D gene: -
V gene: TRBV28
J gene: TRBJ2-7
clone size: -
CDR3 DNA: TGTGCCAGCAGTTCTCCGGGGGTGGCCGAGCAGTACTTC
CDR3 protein: CASSSPGVAEQYF

D gene: -
V gene: TRBV6-1
J gene: TRBJ1-2
clone size: -
CDR3 DNA: TGTGCCAGCAGTCCGGCCTTTAACTATGGCTACACCTTC
CDR3 protein: CASSPAFNYGYTF

D gene: -
V gene: TRBV19
J gene: TRBJ1-4
clone size: -
CDR3 DNA: TGTGCCAGTAGTATCAGTGTGGATTTAGGTGAAAAACTGTTTTTT
CDR3 protein: CASSISVDLGEKLFF

D gene: TRBD2
V gene: TRBV29-1
J gene: TRBJ2-5
clone size: -
CDR3 DNA: TGCAGCGTTGAAGGGACTAGCGGGAGTACGGAGACCCAGTACTTC
CDR3 protein: CSVEGTSGSTETQYF

D gene: -
V gene: TRBV4-1
J gene: TRBJ2-1
clone size: -
CDR3 DNA: TGCGCCAGCTCTTTGATTCAGCGGGCCCATCGGAATGAGCAGTTCTTC
CDR3 protein: CASSLIQRAHRNEQFF

D gene: TRBD2
V gene: TRBV7-2
J gene: TRBJ2-1
clone size: -
CDR3 DNA: TGTGCCAGCAGCTACTCCGGGACTAGCGGGACCCTAAATGAGCAGTTCTTC
CDR3 protein: CASSYSGTSGTLNEQFF

D gene: -
V gene: TRBV10-3
J gene: TRBJ2-7
clone size: -
CDR3 DNA: TGTGCCATCAGTGACCTCAACGAGCAGTACTTC
CDR3 protein: CAISDLNEQYF

D gene: TRBD2
V gene: TRBV4-2
J gene: TRBJ2-3
clone size: -
CDR3 DNA: TGTGCCAGCAGCCAGGAGGGGGGAGCGGGAGTAGGAGATACGCAGTATTTT
CDR3 protein: CASSQEGGAGVGDTQYF

D gene: -
V gene: TRBV19
J gene: TRBJ2-1
clone size: -
CDR3 DNA: TGTGCCAGGCCTTGGGGGTCCATGGTTAATGAGCAGTTCTTC
CDR3 protein: CARPWGSMVNEQFF

D gene: TRBD2
V gene: TRBV28
J gene: TRBJ2-5
clone size: -
CDR3 DNA: TGTGCCAGCAGCAGCGAACCGGGACTAGCGGGAGACGGGACCCAGTACTTC
CDR3 protein: CASSSEPGLAGDGTQYF

D gene: TRBD1
V gene: TRBV7-2
J gene: TRBJ2-2
clone size: many
CDR3 DNA: TGTGCCAGCAGCTTCCCCAGGACAGGGCCGAACACCGGGGAGCTGTTTTTT
CDR3 protein: CASSFPRTGPNTGELFF

D gene: TRBD2
V gene: TRBV5-1
J gene: TRBJ2-3
clone size: -
CDR3 DNA: TGCGCCAGCAGCCCAGTACCAGCGGGGGGAACGTTGACGCAGTATTTT
CDR3 protein: CASSPVPAGGTLTQYF

D gene: -
V gene: TRBV29-1
J gene: TRBJ2-6
clone size: -
CDR3 DNA: TGCAGCGTTGAATCCCCCTCTGGGGCCAACGTCCTGACTTTC
CDR3 protein: CSVESPSGANVLTF

D gene: -
V gene: TRBV9
J gene: TRBJ1-1
clone size: -
CDR3 DNA: TGTGCCAGCAGCGTAGCTGGTTCGAACACTGAAGCTTTCTTT
CDR3 protein: CASSVAGSNTEAFF

D gene: -
V gene: TRBV5-1
J gene: TRBJ1-2
clone size: -
CDR3 DNA: TGCGCCAGCAGCTTGGCCGGAGGCTCAAATAACTATGGCTACACCTTC
CDR3 protein: CASSLAGGSNNYGYTF

D gene: -
V gene: TRBV20-1
J gene: TRBJ2-5
clone size: -
CDR3 DNA: TGCAGTGCTGGCCCGGGCGAGACCCAGTACTTC
CDR3 protein: CSAGPGETQYF

D gene: -
V gene: TRBV5-5
J gene: TRBJ1-2
clone size: -
CDR3 DNA: TGTGCCAGCACCTCCGGGACGCGGGACTATGGCTACACCTTC
CDR3 protein: CASTSGTRDYGYTF

D gene: -
V gene: TRBV19
J gene: TRBJ2-4
clone size: -
CDR3 DNA: TGTGCCAGTAGTATCGGAGCCGCGAGGAACATTCAGTACTTC
CDR3 protein: CASSIGAARNIQYF

D gene: TRBD2
V gene: TRBV2
J gene: TRBJ2-7
clone size: -
CDR3 DNA: TGTGCCAGCAGTCTCTTGACTAGCGGGACGAGCGAGCAGTACTTC
CDR3 protein: CASSLLTSGTSEQYF

D gene: -
V gene: TRBV13
J gene: TRBJ2-6
clone size: -
CDR3 DNA: TGTGCCAGCAGCCTCAGAGTCTCTGGGGCCAACGTCCTGACTTTC
CDR3 protein: CASSLRVSGANVLTF

D gene: TRBD1
V gene: TRBV5-1
J gene: TRBJ2-7
clone size: -
CDR3 DNA: TGCGCCAGCAGCCCTCAAACAGGGGGAAGCGAGCAGTACTTC
CDR3 protein: CASSPQTGGSEQYF

D gene: TRBD2
V gene: TRBV2
J gene: TRBJ2-7
clone size: -
CDR3 DNA: TGTGCCGGCGGGACTAGCGGGAGAGGGAGCTCCTACGAGCAGTACTTC
CDR3 protein: CAGGTSGRGSSYEQYF

D gene: TRBD2
V gene: TRBV5-1
J gene: TRBJ2-2
clone size: -
CDR3 DNA: TGCGCCAGCAGCCCGAGGACTAGCGGGAGGGCGTTTACCGGGGAGCTGTTTTTT
CDR3 protein: CASSPRTSGRAFTGELFF

D gene: -
V gene: TRBV7-9
J gene: TRBJ2-1
clone size: -
CDR3 DNA: TGTGCCAGCAGCTTACGGGGGAGTTCCTACAATGAGCAGTTCTTC
CDR3 protein: CASSLRGSSYNEQFF

D gene: -
V gene: TRBV11-2
J gene: TRBJ2-1
clone size: -
CDR3 DNA: TGTGCCAGCAGCTTATCTAGCGCGGGCTACAATGAGCAGTTCTTC
CDR3 protein: CASSLSSAGYNEQFF

D gene: -
V gene: TRBV15
J gene: TRBJ1-6
clone size: -
CDR3 DNA: TGTGCCACCAGCATGAATACCCGTCCTTCACCCCTCCACTTT
CDR3 protein: CATSMNTRPSPLHF

D gene: -
V gene: TRBV28
J gene: TRBJ1-2
clone size: -
CDR3 DNA: TGTGCCAGCAGAGAACAGGCGACTATCGGTGGCTACACCTTC
CDR3 protein: CASREQATIGGYTF